The source of this T cell receptor (beta chain) is a study of vaccination effects on CD4 cells after COVID-19. The overall study: Post-vaccine sampling occurred a median 72 days after the second dose.

Assay: immunoSEQ multiplex PCR; the TCRdb copy retains only in-frame clones and omits some. The table lists roughly 24,000 clones, 75% to 85% of them singletons. Germline CDR1 is SGHRS and CDR2 is YFSETQ. V gave up 0 bases and J gave up 10 bases, with 10 bases separating them. The CDR3 runs 12 residues. ViraFEST assay sequencing came after antigen-specific CD4+ T cells were expanded with viral peptide pools. Culture lasted about nine days before CD4+ T cell isolation. BNT162b2 vaccine or mRNA-1273 vaccine was given to participants in two doses. Turning to this clone: Its antigen is unknown.

The receptor was derived from a human donor who received a COVID-19 vaccine. Some clones in this sample may be carry-over from other donors' samples. This specimen was CD4+ T cells from PBMCs cultured with SARS-CoV-2 spike peptides, taken after COVID-19 vaccination. The rearrangement joins TRBV5-1 to TRBJ1-1; D possibly corresponds to TRBD1 (5 bases). In nucleotides, the CDR3 is TGCGCCAGCAGCTTGGACGGTGGGGGAGCTTTCTTT. As protein: CASSLDGGGAFF. The full variable domain, completed using reference TRBV5-1 and TRBJ1-1, is KAGVTQTPRYLIKTRGQQVTLSCSPISGHRSVSWYQQTPGQGLQFLFEYFSETQRNKGNFPGRFSGRQFSNSRSEMNVSTLELGDSALYLCASSLDGGGAFFGQGTRLTVV.